The 11 T cell receptor beta chains below all came from one sample that was sequenced in a study of blood T cell repertoires in COVID-19. Sequencing was performed with immunoSEQ multiplex PCR; in TCRdb, only in-frame clones are kept and a portion is missing. There are roughly 150,000 clones in the sample; approximately 73% occur only once, and about 4% lies in the top ten. Material for sequencing was peripheral blood. Receptors originate from a woman aged 80 or over with acute or convalescent COVID-19.

This clone was observed a few times. The V gene is TRBV2, the J gene TRBJ2-7; no firm D call. CDR1 and CDR2 (germline): SNHLY, FYNNEI. The CDR3 covers 12 residues. Deletions cut 2 bases from V and 2 bases from J, with 4 bases between. The CDR3 spells CASSEQAYEQYF. The CDR3 DNA follows: TGTGCCAGCAGTGAACAGGCCTACGAGCAGTACTTC.

J is TRBJ2-1 and V is TRBV2; TRBD2 aligns across 7 bases. Losses at the gene ends were 4 bases for V and 6 bases for J; bases not matched to a gene: 6. The CDR3 is 14 amino acids. Germline CDR1 SNHLY, CDR2 FYNNEI. The CDR3 region is CASSGKRGPNEQFF. DNA for the CDR3: TGTGCCAGCAGTGGTAAGCGGGGCCCCAATGAGCAGTTCTTC.

This clone has just one count. The chain uses TRBV2 and TRBJ1-1; TRBD1 matches 7 bases. CDR1 and CDR2 from the germline V gene are SNHLY and FYNNEI. V lost 5 bases, J lost 3 bases, and 12 bases stayed unmatched. CDR3 size: 16 residues. The CDR3 DNA sequence: TGTGCCAGCAGTAAACCAACAGGGGCGGCGTACACTGAAGCTTTCTTT. This sequence encodes CASSKPTGAAYTEAFF.

V gene TRBV5-1 combines with J gene TRBJ2-3, with D maybe TRBD1 (6 bases). V was trimmed by 5 bases and J by 2 bases, leaving 12 bases between them. CDR3 size: 14 residues. Per germline, CDR1 SGHRS and CDR2 YFSETQ. In nucleotides, the CDR3 is TGCGCCAGCAGTCGAGGGGGTATCACAGATACGCAGTATTTT. It is translated as CASSRGGITDTQYF. Combining the CDR3 with reference TRBV5-1 and TRBJ2-3 gives the whole variable domain KAGVTQTPRYLIKTRGQQVTLSCSPISGHRSVSWYQQTPGQGLQFLFEYFSETQRNKGNFPGRFSGRQFSNSRSEMNVSTLELGDSALYLCASSRGGITDTQYFGPGTRLTVL.

The rearrangement links TRBV30 to TRBJ1-1, with 7 positions matching TRBD1. V was pared by 8 bases and J by 1 base, with 7 bases of the junction left unmatched. The germline CDR1 and CDR2 sequences are GTSNPN and SVGIG (reference sequence). The CDR3 is 13 residues long. CDR3 sequence (DNA): TGTGCCCGGACGGGGACAGCGAACACTGAAGCTTTCTTT. Encoded protein: CARTGTANTEAFF.

The gene calls are TRBV6-5 and TRBJ1-5; 8 bases line up with TRBD1. CDR1 and CDR2 from the germline V gene are MNHEY and SVGAGI. Germline trimming cut 8 bases from V and 4 bases from J; bases unmatched to any gene: 7. This CDR3 is 14 amino acids long. In DNA, the CDR3 is TGTGCCAGCTCAACAGGGGGGAAGAATCAGCCCCAGCATTTT. Translated, it gives CASSTGGKNQPQHF.

In its sample, this clone was seen a few times. The V and J genes are TRBV11-3 and TRBJ1-1, with D possibly matching TRBD1 (5 bases). Per the germline V gene, CDR1 is SGHNT and CDR2 is YENEEA. The germline V and J ends were trimmed by 2 bases and 5 bases, with 12 bases remaining between them. This CDR3 is 14 amino acids long. The CDR3, as DNA: TGTGCCAGCAGCTTATCAGGGACTCCGACTGAAGCTTTCTTT. This encodes CASSLSGTPTEAFF.

The chain has TRBV6-1 and TRBJ1-1; D is unclear. Looked up from germline, CDR1 is MNHNS and CDR2 is SASEGT. CDR3 length: 13 residues. Trimming pared 3 bases from V and 11 bases from J, leaving 16 bases between. The CDR3 coding sequence is TGTGCCAGCAGTGAGGTGGTTAGACAACGTGCTTTCTTT. Encoded protein: CASSEVVRQRAFF.

CDR3 region: CASSQQPGQGPYEQYF. The CDR3 DNA reads TGCGCCAGCAGCCAACAGCCGGGACAGGGGCCCTACGAGCAGTACTTC. The chain joins TRBV4-1 to TRBJ2-7; 10 bases agree with TRBD1. The CDR3 runs 16 residues. Germline V gene lookup returns CDR1 MGHRA and CDR2 YSYEKL. Germline trimming cut 2 bases from V and 2 bases from J; bases unmatched to any gene: 6.

The chain combines TRBV10-1 with TRBJ2-7; no clear D gene. The ends were cut back, 0 bases at V and 7 bases at J, with 10 bases in the middle. This CDR3 has 13 residues. The germline V gene encodes CDR1 WNHNN and CDR2 SYGVQD (reference sequence). The CDR3 here is CASSESVLREQYF. Written as DNA, the CDR3 is TGCGCCAGCAGTGAGTCCGTTTTGAGAGAGCAGTACTTC.

CDR3 in amino acids: CASSLGQGFRTEAFF. CDR3 nucleotide sequence: TGTGCCAGCAGTTTAGGACAGGGGTTTAGAACTGAAGCTTTCTTT. This rearrangement joins TRBV6-5 to TRBJ1-1; 9 nucleotides line up with TRBD1. With 4 bases clipped from V and 5 bases from J, the junction kept 8 bases outside the gene matches. CDR1 MNHEY and CDR2 SVGAGI come from the germline V gene. CDR3 length equals 15 residues.